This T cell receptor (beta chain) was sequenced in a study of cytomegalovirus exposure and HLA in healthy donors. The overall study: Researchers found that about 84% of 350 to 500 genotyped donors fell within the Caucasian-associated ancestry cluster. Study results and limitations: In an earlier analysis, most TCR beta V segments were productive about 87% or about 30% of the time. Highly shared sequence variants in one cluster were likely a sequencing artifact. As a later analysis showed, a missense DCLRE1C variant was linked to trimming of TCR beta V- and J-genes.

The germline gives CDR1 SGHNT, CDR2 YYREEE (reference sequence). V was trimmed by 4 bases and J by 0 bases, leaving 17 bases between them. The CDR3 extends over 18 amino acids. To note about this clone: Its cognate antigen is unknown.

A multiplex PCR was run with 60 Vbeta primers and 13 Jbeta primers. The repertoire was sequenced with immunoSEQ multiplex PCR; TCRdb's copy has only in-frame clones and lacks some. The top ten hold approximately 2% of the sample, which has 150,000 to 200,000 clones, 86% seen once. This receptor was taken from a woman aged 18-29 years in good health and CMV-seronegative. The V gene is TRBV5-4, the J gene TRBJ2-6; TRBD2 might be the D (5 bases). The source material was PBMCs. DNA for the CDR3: TGTGCCAGCAGCGCGGACTTCGGGCTTTACTCTGGGGCCAACGTCCTGACTTTC. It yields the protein CASSADFGLYSGANVLTF.